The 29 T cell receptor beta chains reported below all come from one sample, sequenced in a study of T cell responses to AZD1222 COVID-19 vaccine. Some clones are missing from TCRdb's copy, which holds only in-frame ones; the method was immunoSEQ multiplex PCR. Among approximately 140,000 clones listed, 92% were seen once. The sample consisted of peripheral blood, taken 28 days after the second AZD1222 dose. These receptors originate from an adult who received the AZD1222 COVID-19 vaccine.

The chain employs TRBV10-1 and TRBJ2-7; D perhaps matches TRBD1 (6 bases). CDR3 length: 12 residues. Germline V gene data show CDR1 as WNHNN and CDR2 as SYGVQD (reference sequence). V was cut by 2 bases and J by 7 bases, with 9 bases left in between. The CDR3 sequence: CASSEPQGEQYF. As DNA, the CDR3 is TGCGCCAGCAGTGAGCCTCAGGGGGAGCAGTACTTC.

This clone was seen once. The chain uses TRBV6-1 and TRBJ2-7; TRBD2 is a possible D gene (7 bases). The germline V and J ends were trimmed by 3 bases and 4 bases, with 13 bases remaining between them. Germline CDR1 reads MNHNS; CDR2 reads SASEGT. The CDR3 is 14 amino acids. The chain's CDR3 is CASSEGGGWYEQYF. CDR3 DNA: TGTGCCAGCAGTGAGGGAGGGGGTTGGTACGAGCAGTACTTC.

Written as DNA, the CDR3 is TGTGCCAGTAAAGAATTTGTGAGCAATCAGCCCCAGCATTTT. Amino acid sequence: CASKEFVSNQPQHF. The chain links TRBV19 to TRBJ1-5; D uncertain. Germline V gene data show CDR1 as LNHDA and CDR2 as SQIVND (reference sequence). V lost 7 bases to trimming and J lost 1 base, with 11 bases between them. The CDR3 is 14 residues long.

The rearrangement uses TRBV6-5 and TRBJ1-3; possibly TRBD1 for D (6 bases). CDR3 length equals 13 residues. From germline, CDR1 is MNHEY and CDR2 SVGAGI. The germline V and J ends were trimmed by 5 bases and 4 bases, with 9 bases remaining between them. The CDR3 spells CASSLTGGNTIYF. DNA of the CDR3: TGTGCCAGCAGTCTGACAGGAGGAAACACCATATATTTT.

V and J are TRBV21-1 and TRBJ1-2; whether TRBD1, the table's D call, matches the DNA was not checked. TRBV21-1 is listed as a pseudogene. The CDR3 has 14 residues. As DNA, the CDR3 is TGTGCCAGCACCCTCAAAGGGGGCGGCTATGGCTACACCTTC. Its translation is CASTLKGGGYGYTF.

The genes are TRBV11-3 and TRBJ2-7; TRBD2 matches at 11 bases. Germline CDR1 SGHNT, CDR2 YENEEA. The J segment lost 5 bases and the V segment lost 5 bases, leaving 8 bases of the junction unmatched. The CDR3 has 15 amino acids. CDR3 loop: CASSQLAGEVNEQYF. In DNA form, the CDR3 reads TGTGCCAGCAGCCAACTAGCGGGAGAGGTCAACGAGCAGTACTTC.

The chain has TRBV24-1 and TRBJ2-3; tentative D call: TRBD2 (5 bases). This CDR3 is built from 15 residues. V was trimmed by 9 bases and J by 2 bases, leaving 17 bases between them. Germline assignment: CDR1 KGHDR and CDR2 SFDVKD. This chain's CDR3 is CATAGTERITDTQYF. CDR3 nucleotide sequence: TGTGCCACCGCGGGTACGGAGCGGATCACAGATACGCAGTATTTT.

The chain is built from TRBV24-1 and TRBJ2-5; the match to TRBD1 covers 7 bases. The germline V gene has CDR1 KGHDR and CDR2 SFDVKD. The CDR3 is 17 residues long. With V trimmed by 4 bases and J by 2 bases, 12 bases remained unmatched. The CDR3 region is CATSDANRGVGQETQYF. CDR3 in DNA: TGTGCCACCAGTGACGCAAACAGGGGAGTAGGACAAGAGACCCAGTACTTC.

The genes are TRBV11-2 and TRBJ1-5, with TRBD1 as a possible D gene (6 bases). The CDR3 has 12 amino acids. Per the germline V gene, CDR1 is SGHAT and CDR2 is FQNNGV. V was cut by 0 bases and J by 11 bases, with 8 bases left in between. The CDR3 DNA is TGTGCCAGCAGCTTAGAGGGGGGCGCCCAGCATTTT. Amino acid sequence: CASSLEGGAQHF.

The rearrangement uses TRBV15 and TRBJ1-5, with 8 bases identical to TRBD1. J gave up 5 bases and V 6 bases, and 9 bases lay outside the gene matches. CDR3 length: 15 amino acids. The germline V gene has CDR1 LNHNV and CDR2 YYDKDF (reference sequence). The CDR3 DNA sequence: TGTGCCACCAGTACGGACAGGGCGGAGCATCAGCCCCAGCATTTT. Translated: CATSTDRAEHQPQHF.

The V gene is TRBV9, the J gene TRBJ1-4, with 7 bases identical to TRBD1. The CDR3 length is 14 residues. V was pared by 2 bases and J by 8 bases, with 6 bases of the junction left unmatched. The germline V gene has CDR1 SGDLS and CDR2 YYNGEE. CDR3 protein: CASSVDRVSEKLFF. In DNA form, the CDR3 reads TGTGCCAGCAGCGTCGACAGGGTCTCGGAAAAACTGTTTTTT.

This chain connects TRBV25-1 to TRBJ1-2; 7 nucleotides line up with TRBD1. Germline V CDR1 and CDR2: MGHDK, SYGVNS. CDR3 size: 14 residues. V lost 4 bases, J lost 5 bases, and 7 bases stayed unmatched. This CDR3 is CASSARTGEYGYTF. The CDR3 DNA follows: TGTGCCAGCAGTGCCAGGACAGGCGAATATGGCTACACCTTC.

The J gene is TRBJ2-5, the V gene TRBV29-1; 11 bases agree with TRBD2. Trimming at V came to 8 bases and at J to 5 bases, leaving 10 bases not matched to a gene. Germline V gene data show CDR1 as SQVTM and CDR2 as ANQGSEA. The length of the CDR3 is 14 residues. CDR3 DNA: TGCAGCACCACGGGGCTAGCGGGAGGTGAGACCCAGTACTTC. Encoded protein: CSTTGLAGGETQYF.

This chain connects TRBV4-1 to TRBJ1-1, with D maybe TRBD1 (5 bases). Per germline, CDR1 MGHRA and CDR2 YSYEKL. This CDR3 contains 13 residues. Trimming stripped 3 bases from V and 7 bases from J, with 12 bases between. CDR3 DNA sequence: TGCGCCAGCAGCCACCGAGCAGGGAGTGAAGCTTTCTTT. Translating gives CASSHRAGSEAFF.

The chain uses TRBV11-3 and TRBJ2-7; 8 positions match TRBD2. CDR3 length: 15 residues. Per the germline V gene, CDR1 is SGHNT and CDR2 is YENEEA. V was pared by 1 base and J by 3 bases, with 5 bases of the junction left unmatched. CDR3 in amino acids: CASSLGQSGSYEQYF. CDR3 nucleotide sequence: TGTGCCAGCAGCTTAGGTCAGAGCGGGAGCTACGAGCAGTACTTC.

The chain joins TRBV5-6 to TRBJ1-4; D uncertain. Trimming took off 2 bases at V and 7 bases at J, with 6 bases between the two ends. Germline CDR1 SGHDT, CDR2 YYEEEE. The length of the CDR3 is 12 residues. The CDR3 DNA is TGTGCCAGCAGCTTCGGTCGTGAAAAACTGTTTTTT. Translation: CASSFGREKLFF.

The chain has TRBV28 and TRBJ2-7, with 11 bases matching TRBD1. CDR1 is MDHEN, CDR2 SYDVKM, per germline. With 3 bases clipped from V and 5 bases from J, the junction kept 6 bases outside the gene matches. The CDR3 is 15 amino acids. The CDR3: CASSFSGQGANEQYF. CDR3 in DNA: TGTGCCAGCAGTTTCTCCGGACAGGGGGCGAACGAGCAGTACTTC.

The CDR3 loop is CATSRDQSSGNTIYF. In nucleotides, the CDR3 is TGTGCCACCAGCAGAGATCAGAGCTCTGGAAACACCATATATTTT. This chain connects TRBV15 to TRBJ1-3; D uncertain. This CDR3 has 15 residues. Germline V gene data show CDR1 as LNHNV and CDR2 as YYDKDF (reference sequence). V was clipped by 0 bases and J by 0 bases, with 6 bases between them.

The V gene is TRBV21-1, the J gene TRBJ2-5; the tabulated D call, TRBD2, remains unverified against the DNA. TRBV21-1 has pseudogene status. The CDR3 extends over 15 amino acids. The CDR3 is CASSKATLGGETQYF. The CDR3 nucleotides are TGTGCCAGCAGCAAAGCAACCCTCGGGGGAGAGACCCAGTACTTC.

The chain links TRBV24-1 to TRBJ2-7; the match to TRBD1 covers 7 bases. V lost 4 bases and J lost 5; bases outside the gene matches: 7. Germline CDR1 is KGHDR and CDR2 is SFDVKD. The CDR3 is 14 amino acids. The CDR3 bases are TGTGCCACCAGTGAGACAGGGATGAGGAACGAGCAGTACTTC. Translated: CATSETGMRNEQYF.

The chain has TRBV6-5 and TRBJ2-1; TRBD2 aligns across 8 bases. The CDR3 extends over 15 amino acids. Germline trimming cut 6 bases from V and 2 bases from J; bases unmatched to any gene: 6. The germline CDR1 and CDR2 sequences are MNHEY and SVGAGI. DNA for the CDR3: TGTGCCAGCAGACCGCGGGAGGCGACCTACAATGAGCAGTTCTTC. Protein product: CASRPREATYNEQFF.

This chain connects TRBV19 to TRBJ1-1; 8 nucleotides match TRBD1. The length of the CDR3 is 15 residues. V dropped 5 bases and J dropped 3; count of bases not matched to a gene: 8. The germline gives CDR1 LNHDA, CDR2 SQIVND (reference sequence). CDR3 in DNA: TGTGCCAGTAGTCCCCGACAGGGGATTGACACTGAAGCTTTCTTT. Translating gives CASSPRQGIDTEAFF.

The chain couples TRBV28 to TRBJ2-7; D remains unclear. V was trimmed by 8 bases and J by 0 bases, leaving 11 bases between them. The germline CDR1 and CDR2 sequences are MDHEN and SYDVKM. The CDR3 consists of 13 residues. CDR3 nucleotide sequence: TGTGCCAGCTCCGACGGGTACTCCTACGAGCAGTACTTC. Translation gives CASSDGYSYEQYF.

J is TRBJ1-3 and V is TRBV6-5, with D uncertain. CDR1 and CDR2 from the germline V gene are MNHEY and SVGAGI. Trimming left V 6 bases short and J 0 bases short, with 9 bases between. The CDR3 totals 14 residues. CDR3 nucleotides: TGTGCCAGCAGGTACAGCAGCTCTGGAAACACCATATATTTT. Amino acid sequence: CASRYSSSGNTIYF.

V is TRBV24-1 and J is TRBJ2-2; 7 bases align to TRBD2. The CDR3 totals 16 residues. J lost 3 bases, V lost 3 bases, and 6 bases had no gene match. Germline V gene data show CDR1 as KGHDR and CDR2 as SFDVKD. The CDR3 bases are TGTGCCACCAGTGATATAAGACTAGCATACACCGGGGAGCTGTTTTTT. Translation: CATSDIRLAYTGELFF.

The DNA for the CDR3 is TGTGCCACCAGTGACCCCCTGACAGGGAATGCCCGGTACTTC. It translates to CATSDPLTGNARYF. The chain is built from TRBV24-1 and TRBJ2-5; TRBD1 matches at 7 bases. The CDR3 extends over 14 amino acids. Germline assignment: CDR1 KGHDR and CDR2 SFDVKD. With 4 bases clipped from V and 13 bases from J, the junction kept 14 bases outside the gene matches.

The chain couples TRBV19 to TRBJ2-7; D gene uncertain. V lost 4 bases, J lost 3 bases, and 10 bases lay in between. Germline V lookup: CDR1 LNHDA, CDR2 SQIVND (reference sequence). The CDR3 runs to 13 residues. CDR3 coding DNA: TGTGCCAGTAGTAAGGCTGGTGACTACGAGCAGTACTTC. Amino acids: CASSKAGDYEQYF.

This CDR3 is CASSFPGNAQPQHF. DNA of the CDR3: TGTGCCAGCAGTTTTCCGGGGAACGCACAGCCCCAGCATTTT. This chain joins TRBV28 and TRBJ1-5; the D is unclear. CDR3 length: 14 residues. Looked up from germline, CDR1 is MDHEN and CDR2 is SYDVKM. V lost 3 bases to trimming and J lost 7 bases, with 13 bases between them.

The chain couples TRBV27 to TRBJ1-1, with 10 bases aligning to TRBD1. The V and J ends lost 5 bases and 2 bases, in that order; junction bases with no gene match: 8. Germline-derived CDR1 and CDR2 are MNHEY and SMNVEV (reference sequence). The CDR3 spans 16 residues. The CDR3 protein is CASSTTGTGDNTEAFF. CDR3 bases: TGTGCCAGCAGTACCACCGGGACAGGGGATAACACTGAAGCTTTCTTT.